The clone carrying this T cell receptor (beta chain) was detected only a few times. The antigen remains unidentified. Assay used: immunoSEQ multiplex PCR; TCRdb lists only in-frame clones, some missing. Among 150,000 to 200,000 clones listed, 94% were seen once. This specimen belongs to a study of T cell responses to AZD1222 COVID-19 vaccine. The CDR3 totals 15 residues. The V segment lost 4 bases and the J segment 2 bases; nucleotides outside the gene matches: 1. CDR1 is ENHRY, CDR2 SYGVKD, per germline. Study results and caveats: The span of vaccine-associated CD4 TCRs extended across spike, with dominance at 160-218 and 743-854. There were mostly white British donors and more females than males, and clonal diversity was possibly underestimated. Increases in Spike-specific TCR breadth and depth were seen after two AZD1222 doses. Of the AZD1222 recipients, only 5 or 6 were seropositive at baseline.

The V call is TRBV10-3, the J call TRBJ1-5, with 11 nucleotides matching TRBD1. The receptor was derived from an adult in good health. Sequences were derived from peripheral blood, sampled on day 0 of AZD1222 vaccination. The CDR3 is CAISVGQGGNQPQHF. The CDR3 coding sequence is TGTGCCATCAGTGTGGGACAGGGGGGCAATCAGCCCCAGCATTTT.